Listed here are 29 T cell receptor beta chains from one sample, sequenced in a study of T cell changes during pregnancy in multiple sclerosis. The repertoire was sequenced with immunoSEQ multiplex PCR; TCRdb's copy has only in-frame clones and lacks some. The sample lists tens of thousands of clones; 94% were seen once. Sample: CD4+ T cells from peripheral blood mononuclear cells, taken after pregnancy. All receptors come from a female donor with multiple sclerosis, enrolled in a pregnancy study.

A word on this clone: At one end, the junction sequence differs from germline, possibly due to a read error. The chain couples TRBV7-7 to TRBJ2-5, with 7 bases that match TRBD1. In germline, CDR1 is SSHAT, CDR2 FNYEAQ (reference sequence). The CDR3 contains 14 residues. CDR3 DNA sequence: TGTGCTAGCAGCTCAGGGGGTATTGCGGAGACCCAGTACTTC. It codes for CASSSGGIAETQYF.

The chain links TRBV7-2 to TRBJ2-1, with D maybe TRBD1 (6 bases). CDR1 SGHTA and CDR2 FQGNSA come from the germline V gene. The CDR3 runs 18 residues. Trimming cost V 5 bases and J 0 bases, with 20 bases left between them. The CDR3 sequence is CASSQRGTNRHSYNEQFF. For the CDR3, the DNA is TGTGCCAGCAGCCAAAGGGGGACAAACAGGCACTCCTACAATGAGCAGTTCTTC.

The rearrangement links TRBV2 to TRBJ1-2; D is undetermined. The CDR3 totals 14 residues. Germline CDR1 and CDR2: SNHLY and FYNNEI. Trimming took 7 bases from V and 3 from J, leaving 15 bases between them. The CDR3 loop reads CASIEIWSHYGYTF. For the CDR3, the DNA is TGTGCCAGCATCGAAATCTGGAGCCACTATGGCTACACCTTC.

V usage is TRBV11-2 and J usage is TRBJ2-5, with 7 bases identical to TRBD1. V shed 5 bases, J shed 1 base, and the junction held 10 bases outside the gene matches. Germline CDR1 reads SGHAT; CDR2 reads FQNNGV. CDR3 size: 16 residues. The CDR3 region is CASSQSKGTAQETQYF. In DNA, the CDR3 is TGTGCCAGCAGCCAAAGCAAAGGGACAGCCCAAGAGACCCAGTACTTC.

In DNA, the CDR3 is TGTGCCACCAGCAGAGATGATAGACAGGACCTCATCGGGGAAAACATTCAGTACTTC. Its protein product is CATSRDDRQDLIGENIQYF. The chain uses TRBV15 and TRBJ2-4; D might be TRBD1 (6 bases). Trimming stripped 0 bases from V and 5 bases from J, with 23 bases between. Germline CDR1 reads LNHNV; CDR2 reads YYDKDF (reference sequence). The CDR3 has 19 residues.

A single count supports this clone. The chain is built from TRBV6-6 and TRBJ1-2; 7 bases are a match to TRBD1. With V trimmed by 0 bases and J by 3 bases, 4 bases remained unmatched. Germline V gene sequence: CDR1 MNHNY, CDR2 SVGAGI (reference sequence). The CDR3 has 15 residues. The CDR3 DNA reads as TGTGCCAGCAGTTACTCCCGACAGGGCGACTATGGCTACACCTTC. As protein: CASSYSRQGDYGYTF.

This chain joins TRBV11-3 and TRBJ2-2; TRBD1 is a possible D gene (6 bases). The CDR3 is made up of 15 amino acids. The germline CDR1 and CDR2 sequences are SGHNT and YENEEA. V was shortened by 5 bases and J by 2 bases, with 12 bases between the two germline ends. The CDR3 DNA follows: TGTGCCAGCAGCCCGGGACAAGTCAACACCGGGGAGCTGTTTTTT. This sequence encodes CASSPGQVNTGELFF.

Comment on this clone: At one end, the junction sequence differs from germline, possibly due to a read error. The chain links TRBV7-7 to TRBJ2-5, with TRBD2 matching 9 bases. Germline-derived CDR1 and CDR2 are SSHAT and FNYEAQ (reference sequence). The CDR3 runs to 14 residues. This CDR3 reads CASSQAGGVETQYF. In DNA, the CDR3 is TGTGCTAGCAGCCAAGCGGGGGGCGTGGAGACCCAGTACTTC.

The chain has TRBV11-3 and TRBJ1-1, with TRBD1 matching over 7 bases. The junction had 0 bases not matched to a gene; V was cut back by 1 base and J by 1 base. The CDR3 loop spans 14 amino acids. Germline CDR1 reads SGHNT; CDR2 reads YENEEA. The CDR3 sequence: CASSLGTGNTEAFF. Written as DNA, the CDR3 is TGTGCCAGCAGCTTAGGGACAGGGAACACTGAAGCTTTCTTT. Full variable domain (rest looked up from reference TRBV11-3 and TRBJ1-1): EAGVVQSPRYKIIEKKQPVAFWCNPISGHNTLYWYLQNLGQGPELLIRYENEEAVDDSQLPKDRFSAERLKGVDSTLKIQPAELGDSAVYLCASSLGTGNTEAFFGQGTRLTVV.

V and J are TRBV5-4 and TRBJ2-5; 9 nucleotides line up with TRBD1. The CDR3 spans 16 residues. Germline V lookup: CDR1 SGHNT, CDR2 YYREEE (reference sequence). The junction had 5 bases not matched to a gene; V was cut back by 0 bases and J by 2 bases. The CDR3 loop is CASSLGGQGAQETQYF. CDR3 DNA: TGTGCCAGCAGCTTGGGGGGACAGGGAGCACAAGAGACCCAGTACTTC.

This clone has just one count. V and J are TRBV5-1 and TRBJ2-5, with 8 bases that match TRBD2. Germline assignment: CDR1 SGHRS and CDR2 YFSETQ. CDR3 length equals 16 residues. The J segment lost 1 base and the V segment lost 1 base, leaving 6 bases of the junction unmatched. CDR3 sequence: CASSLLASGSQETQYF. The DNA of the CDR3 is TGCGCCAGCAGCTTGTTGGCTAGCGGGTCCCAAGAGACCCAGTACTTC.

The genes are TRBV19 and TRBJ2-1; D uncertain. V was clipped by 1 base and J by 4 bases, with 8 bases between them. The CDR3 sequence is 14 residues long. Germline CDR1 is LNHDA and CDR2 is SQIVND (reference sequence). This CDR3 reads CASSIVNAYNEQFF. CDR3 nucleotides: TGTGCCAGTAGTATAGTAAACGCGTACAATGAGCAGTTCTTC.

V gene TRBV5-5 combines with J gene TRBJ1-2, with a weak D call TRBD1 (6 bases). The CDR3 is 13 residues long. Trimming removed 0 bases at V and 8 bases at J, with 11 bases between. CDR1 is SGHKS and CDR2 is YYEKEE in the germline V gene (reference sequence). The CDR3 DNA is TGTGCCAGCAGCTTGGGGGGGCGAGTGGGCTACACCTTC. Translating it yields CASSLGGRVGYTF. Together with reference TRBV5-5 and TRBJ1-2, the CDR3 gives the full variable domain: DAGVTQSPTHLIKTRGQQVTLRCSPISGHKSVSWYQQVLGQGPQFIFQYYEKEERGRGNFPDRFSARQFPNYSSELNVNALLLGDSALYLCASSLGGRVGYTFGSGTRLTVV.

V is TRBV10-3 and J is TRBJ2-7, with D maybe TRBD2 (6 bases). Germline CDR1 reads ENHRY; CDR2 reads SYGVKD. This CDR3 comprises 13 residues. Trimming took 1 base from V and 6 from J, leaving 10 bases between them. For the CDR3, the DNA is TGTGCCATCAGTGAGTTGACTAGTGCCGAGCAGTACTTC. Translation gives CAISELTSAEQYF.

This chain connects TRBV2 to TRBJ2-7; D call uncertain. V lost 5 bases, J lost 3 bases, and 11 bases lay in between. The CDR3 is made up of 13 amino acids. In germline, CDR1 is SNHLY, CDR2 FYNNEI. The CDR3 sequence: CASSIVVDYEQYF. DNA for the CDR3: TGTGCCAGCAGTATCGTCGTAGACTACGAGCAGTACTTC.

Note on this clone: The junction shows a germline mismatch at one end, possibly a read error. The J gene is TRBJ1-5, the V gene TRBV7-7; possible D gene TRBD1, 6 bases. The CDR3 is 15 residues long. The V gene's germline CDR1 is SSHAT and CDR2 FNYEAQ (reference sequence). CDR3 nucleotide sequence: TGTGCTAGCAGCCGGGGACAATGTAGCAATCAGCCCCAGCATTTT. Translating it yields CASSRGQCSNQPQHF.

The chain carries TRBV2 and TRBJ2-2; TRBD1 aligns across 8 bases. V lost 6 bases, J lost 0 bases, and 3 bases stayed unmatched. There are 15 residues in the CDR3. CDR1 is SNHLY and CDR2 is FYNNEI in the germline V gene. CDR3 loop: CASRGQAANTGELFF. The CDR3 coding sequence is TGTGCCAGCAGGGGACAGGCCGCGAACACCGGGGAGCTGTTTTTT. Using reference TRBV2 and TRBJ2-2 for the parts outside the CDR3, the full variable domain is EPEVTQTPSHQVTQMGQEVILRCVPISNHLYFYWYRQILGQKVEFLVSFYNNEISEKSEIFDDQFSVERPDGSNFTLKIRSTKLEDSAMYFCASRGQAANTGELFFGEGSRLTVL.

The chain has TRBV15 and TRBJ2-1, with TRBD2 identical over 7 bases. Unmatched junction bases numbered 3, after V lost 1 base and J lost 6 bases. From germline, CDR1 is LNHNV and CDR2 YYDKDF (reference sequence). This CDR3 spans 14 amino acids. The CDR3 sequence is CATSRVGGINEQFF. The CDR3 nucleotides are TGTGCCACCAGCAGAGTGGGGGGGATCAATGAGCAGTTCTTC.

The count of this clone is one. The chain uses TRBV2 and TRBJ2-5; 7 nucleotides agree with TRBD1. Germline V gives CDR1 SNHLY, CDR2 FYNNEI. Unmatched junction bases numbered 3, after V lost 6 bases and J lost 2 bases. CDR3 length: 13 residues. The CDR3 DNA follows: TGTGCCAGCAGCCAGACAGGGCAAGAGACCCAGTACTTC. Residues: CASSQTGQETQYF.

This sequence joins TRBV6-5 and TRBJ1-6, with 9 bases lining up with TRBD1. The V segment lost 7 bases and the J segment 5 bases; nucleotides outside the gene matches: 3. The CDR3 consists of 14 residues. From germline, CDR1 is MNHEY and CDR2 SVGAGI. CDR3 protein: CASNTGGHNSPLHF. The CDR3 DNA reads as TGTGCCAGCAATACAGGGGGCCATAATTCACCCCTCCACTTT.

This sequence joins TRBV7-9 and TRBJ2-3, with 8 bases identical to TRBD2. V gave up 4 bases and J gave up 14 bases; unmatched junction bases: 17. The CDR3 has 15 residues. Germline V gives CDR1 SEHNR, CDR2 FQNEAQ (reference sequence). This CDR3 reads CASSSDSPGSGVLYF. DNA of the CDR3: TGTGCCAGCAGCTCCGATTCGCCCGGTAGCGGGGTTCTGTATTTT.

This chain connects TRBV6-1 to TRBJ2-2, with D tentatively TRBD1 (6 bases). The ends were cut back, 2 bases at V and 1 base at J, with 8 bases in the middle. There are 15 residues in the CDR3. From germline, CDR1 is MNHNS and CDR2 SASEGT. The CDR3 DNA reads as TGTGCCAGCAGTGAAATCAGGGGGAACACCGGGGAGCTGTTTTTT. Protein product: CASSEIRGNTGELFF.

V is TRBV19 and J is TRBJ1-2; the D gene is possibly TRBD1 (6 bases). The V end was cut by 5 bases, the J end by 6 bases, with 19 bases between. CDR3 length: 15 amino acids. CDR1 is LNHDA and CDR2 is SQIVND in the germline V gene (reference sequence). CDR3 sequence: CASSLFQGSVDGYTF. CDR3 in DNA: TGTGCCAGTAGTCTCTTCCAGGGGTCTGTCGATGGCTACACCTTC.

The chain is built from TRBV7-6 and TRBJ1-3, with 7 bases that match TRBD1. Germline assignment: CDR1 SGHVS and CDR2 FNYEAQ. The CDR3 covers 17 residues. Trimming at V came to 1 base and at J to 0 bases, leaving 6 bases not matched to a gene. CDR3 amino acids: CASSLGAGGISGNTIYF. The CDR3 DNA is TGTGCCAGCAGCTTAGGGGCAGGGGGGATCTCTGGAAACACCATATATTTT.

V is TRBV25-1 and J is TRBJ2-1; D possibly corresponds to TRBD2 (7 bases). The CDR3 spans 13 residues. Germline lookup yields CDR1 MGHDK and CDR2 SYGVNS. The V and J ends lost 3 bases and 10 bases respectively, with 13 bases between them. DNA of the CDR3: TGTGCCAGCAGTGAGCCGGGGGGCGGCGAGCAGTTCTTC. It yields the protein CASSEPGGGEQFF.

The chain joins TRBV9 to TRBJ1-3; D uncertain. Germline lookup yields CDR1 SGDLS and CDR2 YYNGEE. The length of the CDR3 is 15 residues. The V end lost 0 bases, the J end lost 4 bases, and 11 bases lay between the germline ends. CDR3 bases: TGTGCCAGCAGCGTAGGTGGCGGACTGGGAAACACCATATATTTT. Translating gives CASSVGGGLGNTIYF.

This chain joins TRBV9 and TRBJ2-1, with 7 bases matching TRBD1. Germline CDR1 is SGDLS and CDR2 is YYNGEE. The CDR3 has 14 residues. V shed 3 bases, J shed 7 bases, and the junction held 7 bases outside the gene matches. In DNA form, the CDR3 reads TGTGCCAGCAGCGGACAGGGCCGGATGAATGAGCAGTTCTTC. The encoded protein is CASSGQGRMNEQFF.

CDR3 sequence reads: CAWSLAREAATPGNTIYF. For the CDR3, the DNA is TGTGCCTGGAGTCTGGCCCGGGAGGCGGCTACACCTGGAAACACCATATATTTT. The chain employs TRBV30 and TRBJ1-3; no definite D call. The CDR3 loop spans 18 amino acids. V was pared by 2 bases and J by 2 bases, with 22 bases between. Germline assignment: CDR1 GTSNPN and CDR2 SVGIG (reference sequence).

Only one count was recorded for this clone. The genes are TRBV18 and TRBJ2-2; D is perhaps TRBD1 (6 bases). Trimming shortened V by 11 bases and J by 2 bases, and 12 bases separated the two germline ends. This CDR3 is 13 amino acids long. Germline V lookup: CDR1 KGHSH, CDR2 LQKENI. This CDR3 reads CALGGSNTGELFF. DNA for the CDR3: TGTGCCCTAGGGGGTTCCAACACCGGGGAGCTGTTTTTT. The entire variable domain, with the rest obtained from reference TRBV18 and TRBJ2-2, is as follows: NAGVMQNPRHLVRRRGQEARLRCSPMKGHSHVYWYRQLPEEGLKFMVYLQKENIIDESGMPKERFSAEFPKEGPSILRIQQVVRGDSAAYFCALGGSNTGELFFGEGSRLTVL.